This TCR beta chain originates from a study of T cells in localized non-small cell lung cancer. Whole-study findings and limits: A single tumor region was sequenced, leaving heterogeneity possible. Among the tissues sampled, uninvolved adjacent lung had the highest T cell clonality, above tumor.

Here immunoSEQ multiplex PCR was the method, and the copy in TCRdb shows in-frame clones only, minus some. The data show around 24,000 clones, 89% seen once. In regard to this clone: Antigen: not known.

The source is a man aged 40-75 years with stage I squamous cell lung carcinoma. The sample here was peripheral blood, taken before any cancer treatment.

This CDR3 reads CASSLVGGLFYEQYF. The CDR3 DNA reads as TGTGCCAGCAGCTTAGTCGGGGGACTCTTCTACGAGCAGTACTTC. V usage is TRBV7-2 and J usage is TRBJ2-7; tentative D call: TRBD2 (6 bases). Deletions cut 1 base from V and 3 bases from J, with 13 bases between. Germline-derived CDR1 and CDR2 are SGHTA and FQGNSA. The CDR3 spans 15 residues.